This TCR beta chain emerged from a study of spatial heterogeneity in lung cancer. Time point defined: sample taken at primary tumor resection. The donors comprised around 76 untreated early-stage non-small cell lung cancer patients. In each case, whole RNA from tumor, nontumor lung or frozen PBMC was sequenced unsorted. V was clipped by 11 bases and J by 3 bases, with 17 bases between them. Germline CDR1 reads ENHRY; CDR2 reads SYGVKD. The CDR3 spans 13 residues. This clonotype was recorded many times. Its specificity is not known. TCR cDNA molecules each had a unique molecular identifier. Using its own MiXCR run on the 5' RACE reads, TCRdb lists one record per CDR3 protein. The sample carries about 12,000 distinct CDR3 sequences, approximately 5% recorded once. Whole-study results and caveats: Tumoral mutation counts were tracked by counts of expanded intratumoral alpha and beta TCRs.

The J gene is TRBJ2-7, the V gene TRBV10-3; D uncertain. This specimen consisted of lung tumor tissue, obtained at surgery. This sequence was found in a male donor with early-stage non-small cell lung cancer. CDR3: CAPRRHLLYEQYV. CDR3 sequence (DNA): TGTGCCCCCCGCAGGCATTTACTCTACGAGCAGTACGTC.